This TCR beta chain was profiled in a study of cytomegalovirus exposure and HLA in healthy donors. Study-level points and caveats: Being indistinguishable, some V segments were excluded, TRBV6-2 and TRBV6-3 among them. Later analysis showed most CMV-associated TCR beta chains appearing HLA-restricted.

A multiplex PCR was run with 60 Vbeta primers and 13 Jbeta primers. Sequenced by immunoSEQ multiplex PCR; TCRdb stores in-frame clones only, minus some. The data show under 150,000 clones, roughly three quarters seen once. At the time of sampling, donors were nominally healthy, though unrecorded immune exposures were likely. The germline CDR1 and CDR2 sequences are MGHRA and YSYEKL. The V and J ends lost 1 base and 4 bases, in that order; junction bases with no gene match: 6. The CDR3 sequence is 16 residues long. Concerning this clone itself: The antigen is not known.

The material sequenced was PBMCs. The TCR comes from a woman aged 55-75 years in good health and CMV-seronegative. The rearrangement joins TRBV4-1 to TRBJ2-1; 8 nucleotides agree with TRBD2. CDR3 amino acids: CASSQVRLAIYNEQFF. CDR3 nucleotides: TGCGCCAGCAGCCAAGTTCGACTAGCGATTTACAATGAGCAGTTCTTC.